This record looks at one T cell receptor beta chain sequence and its context. The V gene lost 3 bases and the J gene lost 2 bases, with 14 bases spanning the gap. CDR3 length equals 16 residues. Germline V gives CDR1 LNHDA, CDR2 SQIVND (reference sequence). These data belong to a study of blood T cell repertoires in COVID-19. The protocol was immunoSEQ multiplex PCR, while the TCRdb copy is restricted to in-frame clones and leaves out a portion. Of about 180,000 clones listed, approximately 80% are singletons. This receptor was obtained from a man aged 55 to 70 who had been exposed to COVID-19. The sample consisted of PBMCs or T cells enriched from blood (not recorded which). The chain recombines TRBV19 with TRBJ1-5, with D hard to call. Here the CDR3 reads CASSIQGGRGNQPQHF. The CDR3 coding sequence is TGTGCCAGTAGTATCCAAGGCGGGAGGGGCAATCAGCCCCAGCATTTT.